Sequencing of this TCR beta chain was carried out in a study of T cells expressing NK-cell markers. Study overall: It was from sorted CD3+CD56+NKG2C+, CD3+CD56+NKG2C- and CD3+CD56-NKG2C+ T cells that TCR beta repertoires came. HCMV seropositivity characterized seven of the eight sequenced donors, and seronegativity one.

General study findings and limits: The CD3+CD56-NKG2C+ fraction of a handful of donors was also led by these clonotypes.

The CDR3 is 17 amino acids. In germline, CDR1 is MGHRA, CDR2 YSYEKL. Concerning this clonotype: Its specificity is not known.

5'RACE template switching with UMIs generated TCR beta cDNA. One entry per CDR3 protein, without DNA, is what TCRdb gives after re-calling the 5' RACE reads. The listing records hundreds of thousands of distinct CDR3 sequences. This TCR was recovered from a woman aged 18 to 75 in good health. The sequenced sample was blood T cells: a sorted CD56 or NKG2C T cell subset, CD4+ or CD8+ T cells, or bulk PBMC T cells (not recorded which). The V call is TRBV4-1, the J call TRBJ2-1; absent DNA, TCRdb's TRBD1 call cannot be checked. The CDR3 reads CASSQIDMGFLDNEQFF.